This TCR beta chain originates from a study of shared T cell receptors in the human thymus. Profiled with immunoSEQ multiplex PCR; TCRdb holds only in-frame clones, not every one. The table has roughly 660,000 clones, more than 75% seen once. The CDR3 extends over 13 amino acids. The V gene's germline CDR1 is SEHNR and CDR2 FQNEAQ (reference sequence). V trimming: 3 bases; J trimming: 2 bases; junction bases outside the gene matches: 1. In addition, the sample was reused for a study of human thymus T cells. That paper notes: Resected material from corrective heart surgery provided the thymus tissue analysed. Use of V and J genes seemed skewed within the thymic and blood repertoires. Related studies noted strongly shared thymic repertoires across unrelated people.

The gene calls are TRBV7-9 and TRBJ2-7, with TRBD1 matching over 7 bases. This clonotype was obtained from a boy less than two years old with a congenital heart defect. Material: thymocytes. The CDR3 nucleotides read TGTGCCAGCAGCTTGAGGGGGCCCTACGAGCAGTACTTC. This encodes CASSLRGPYEQYF.